One and the same sample provided the 27 T cell receptor beta chains below, sequenced in a study of T cells in Graves' hyperthyroidism and ophthalmopathy. Template material for amplifying TCR beta CDR3 regions consisted of RNA transcripts. With the HTBI primer set, the TCR CDR3 went through a first round of RT-PCR. From the multiplex PCR reads, TCRdb called clonotypes with MiXCR, one entry per CDR3 protein. This table has some 350,000 distinct CDR3 sequences, 20% to 30% appearing once. Sequenced material: blood. The receptors originated from a man aged 45-65 years with Graves' hyperthyroidism.

This clonotype appeared a few times. The chain carries TRBV20-1 and TRBJ2-3; 8 nucleotides align to TRBD1. With V trimmed by 1 base and J by 5 bases, 8 bases remained unmatched. The CDR3 is 15 residues long. Germline V gives CDR1 DFQATT, CDR2 SNEGSKA (reference sequence). The CDR3 region is CSARAGAGGIDTQYF. In nucleotides, the CDR3 is TGCAGTGCTAGAGCCGGCGCAGGGGGCATAGATACGCAGTATTTT.

This clonotype was counted a single time. A much larger clone lies one base from this, so it may be a read error. DNA of the CDR3: TGTGCCAGCAGTTCCCCCGGCGGGAGGGCCTACAATGATCAGTTCTTC. Its translation: CASSSPGGRAYNDQFF. The rearrangement uses TRBV28 and TRBJ2-1; 9 nucleotides line up with TRBD2. The length of the CDR3 is 16 residues. Germline CDR1 and CDR2: MDHEN and SYDVKM.

The rearrangement links TRBV6-5 to TRBJ1-2; 12 nucleotides agree with TRBD1. This CDR3 comprises 16 residues. Germline V CDR1 and CDR2: MNHEY, SVGAGI. J gave up 3 bases and V 2 bases, and 4 bases lay outside the gene matches. The CDR3 sequence: CASSYGTGGRYYGYTF. CDR3 DNA sequence: TGTGCCAGCAGTTACGGGACAGGGGGCCGTTACTATGGCTACACCTTC.

The table lists this clonotype with many counts. This chain connects TRBV11-2 to TRBJ2-1, with 10 bases aligning to TRBD2. CDR3 size: 13 residues. Germline CDR1 and CDR2: SGHAT and FQNNGV. V was clipped by 7 bases and J by 10 bases; unmatched bases: 7. The CDR3 coding sequence is TGTGCCAGCACCACCGGACTAGCGGAAGAGCAGTTCTTC. It codes for CASTTGLAEEQFF.

This clonotype appeared a single time. J is TRBJ1-1 and V is TRBV5-1, with D tentatively TRBD1 (6 bases). Per the germline V gene, CDR1 is SGHRS and CDR2 is YFSETQ. V was shortened by 4 bases and J by 5 bases, with 12 bases between the two germline ends. This CDR3 region has 13 residues. The CDR3 nucleotides read TGCGCCAGCAGCCAGGCTAGGGGGACTGAAGCTTTCTTT. Protein sequence: CASSQARGTEAFF. Complete variable domain (other parts from reference TRBV5-1 and TRBJ1-1): KAGVTQTPRYLIKTRGQQVTLSCSPISGHRSVSWYQQTPGQGLQFLFEYFSETQRNKGNFPGRFSGRQFSNSRSEMNVSTLELGDSALYLCASSQARGTEAFFGQGTRLTVV.

This clonotype was observed many times. CDR3 residues: CASSLKGGSGNNEQFF. In DNA form, the CDR3 reads TGTGCCAGCAGCTTAAAGGGCGGGAGCGGGAACAATGAGCAGTTCTTC. V gene TRBV7-3 combines with J gene TRBJ2-1; TRBD2 agrees at 7 bases. CDR1 is SGHTA and CDR2 is FQGTGA in the germline V gene. Trimming cost V 1 base and J 5 bases; bases outside gene matches: 8. The CDR3 has 16 amino acids.

This clonotype was picked up many times. The rearrangement joins TRBV12-3 or TRBV12-4 to TRBJ2-7, with D perhaps TRBD1 (6 bases). V lost 6 bases, J lost 6 bases, and 18 bases lay in between. The CDR3 has 14 residues. The CDR3 nucleotides are TGTGCCAGCAGGACGGCAGGGGCCTCGGGCGAGCAGTACTTC. The encoded protein is CASRTAGASGEQYF.

The DNA of the CDR3 is TGTGCCAGCAGCCAGCTAGGGATCTCGGGGGAGCTGTTTTTT. Translated, it gives CASSQLGISGELFF. The chain employs TRBV3-1 and TRBJ2-2; D is unresolved. Germline V gene data show CDR1 as LGHDT and CDR2 as YNNKEL (reference sequence). Trimming removed 3 bases at V and 8 bases at J, with 13 bases between. The CDR3 contains 14 residues.

The sample holds a few counts of this clonotype. The chain recombines TRBV12-5 with TRBJ2-3; 9 nucleotides agree with TRBD2. CDR1 and CDR2 from the germline V gene are LGHNT and FRNRAP. Losses at the gene ends were 5 bases for V and 1 base for J; bases not matched to a gene: 10. The CDR3 extends over 17 amino acids. The CDR3 DNA reads TGTGCTAGTGGTACTAACTTAGCGGGAGTGGGCACAGATACGCAGTATTTT. Residues: CASGTNLAGVGTDTQYF.

V gene TRBV29-1 combines with J gene TRBJ2-5; the match to TRBD2 covers 10 bases. Germline V CDR1 and CDR2: SQVTM, ANQGSEA. CDR3 length equals 17 residues. The ends lost 3 bases at V and 0 bases at J; junction bases unmatched: 10. The CDR3 DNA follows: TGCAGCGTTGATAACCTAGCGGGAGCTCCGTACCAAGAGACCCAGTACTTC. As protein: CSVDNLAGAPYQETQYF.

This clonotype was seen a handful of times. The CDR3 nucleotides are TGTGCCAGCTCGGTGGACAGGAGCTATGGCTACACCTTC. It encodes CASSVDRSYGYTF. V gene TRBV18 combines with J gene TRBJ1-2; 7 bases are a match to TRBD1. CDR1 KGHSH and CDR2 LQKENI come from the germline V gene. J lost 4 bases, V lost 6 bases, and 5 bases had no gene match. The CDR3 is 13 amino acids.

This clonotype showed up many times. The chain has TRBV2 and TRBJ2-5, with a possible D match to TRBD2 (5 bases). The CDR3 spans 13 residues. V dropped 7 bases and J dropped 4 bases, with 13 bases sitting between them. Germline values: CDR1 SNHLY, CDR2 FYNNEI. The CDR3 sequence: CASKAEVGETQYF. The CDR3 DNA reads as TGTGCCAGCAAGGCGGAGGTCGGAGAGACCCAGTACTTC.

With respect to this clonotype: This may be a read error, as it is one base from a much larger clone. V gene TRBV11-3 combines with J gene TRBJ2-1; TRBD2 aligns across 8 bases. The J call is doubtful: the DNA matches TRBJ2-7 better. There are 17 residues in the CDR3. Germline-derived CDR1 and CDR2 are SGHNT and YENEEA. The CDR3 sequence is CASSLGSGGPSGNEQYF. The CDR3 DNA sequence: TGTGCCAGCAGCTTAGGGTCGGGAGGGCCATCGGGCAATGAGCAGTACTTC.

This clonotype was picked up a small number of times. CDR3 bases: TGTGCCAGCAGTGACCGGACATTCACTGAGCAGTTCTTC. Encoded protein: CASSDRTFTEQFF. This chain connects TRBV6-1 to TRBJ2-1; D possibly corresponds to TRBD1 (5 bases). Trimming left V 3 bases short and J 9 bases short, with 12 bases between. This CDR3 region has 13 residues. From germline, CDR1 is MNHNS and CDR2 SASEGT.

V usage is TRBV30 and J usage is TRBJ2-5, with 7 positions matching TRBD1. The CDR3 loop spans 13 amino acids. Germline CDR1 is GTSNPN and CDR2 is SVGIG (reference sequence). V trimming: 4 bases; J trimming: 5 bases; junction bases outside the gene matches: 7. CDR3 sequence: CAWNNRGVETQYF. CDR3 sequence (DNA): TGTGCCTGGAATAACAGGGGCGTCGAGACCCAGTACTTC.

V is TRBV29-1 and J is TRBJ2-3, with a possible D match to TRBD2 (5 bases). Germline values: CDR1 SQVTM, CDR2 ANQGSEA. V dropped 6 bases and J dropped 0 bases, with 13 bases sitting between them. This CDR3 has 14 residues. CDR3 residues: CSVELDSSTDTQYF. CDR3 coding DNA: TGCAGCGTCGAACTAGACTCTAGCACAGATACGCAGTATTTT.

The chain has TRBV28 and TRBJ2-7, with D possibly matching TRBD2 (6 bases). Germline V gene data show CDR1 as MDHEN and CDR2 as SYDVKM. The CDR3 is made up of 15 amino acids. The V end was cut by 8 bases, the J end by 0 bases, with 17 bases between. The CDR3 here is CASDRTSFDSYEQYF. CDR3 coding DNA: TGTGCCAGCGATCGTACTAGCTTCGACTCCTACGAGCAGTACTTC. Complete variable domain (other parts from reference TRBV28 and TRBJ2-7): DVKVTQSSRYLVKRTGEKVFLECVQDMDHENMFWYRQDPGLGLRLIYFSYDVKMKEKGDIPEGYSVSREKKERFSLILESASTNQTSMYLCASDRTSFDSYEQYFGPGTRLTVT.

In this sample, this clonotype turned up a few times. The chain recombines TRBV20-1 with TRBJ2-3, with 7 bases matching TRBD2. The CDR3 extends over 15 amino acids. The germline gives CDR1 DFQATT, CDR2 SNEGSKA (reference sequence). The junction had 12 bases not matched to a gene; V was cut back by 3 bases and J by 6 bases. CDR3: CSARDIGGSWDTQYF. CDR3 nucleotides: TGCAGTGCTAGGGACATCGGGGGGAGCTGGGATACGCAGTATTTT.

Comment on this clonotype: A junction boundary mismatches the germline segment, possibly from a read error. The chain joins TRBV7-3 to TRBJ1-2, with TRBD1 matching over 10 bases. Germline loops: CDR1 SGHTA, CDR2 FQGTGA. The CDR3 has 15 amino acids. CDR3 DNA sequence: TGTGCCAGCAGCGGAACTCCGGGACAGGGGACTGGCTGCACCTTC. Translated, it gives CASSGTPGQGTGCTF.

The V call is TRBV5-1, the J call TRBJ2-7, with a possible D match to TRBD2 (6 bases). The CDR3 length is 14 residues. The germline V and J ends were trimmed by 0 bases and 1 base, with 8 bases remaining between them. Germline V gives CDR1 SGHRS, CDR2 YFSETQ. The CDR3 nucleotides are TGCGCCAGCAGCTTGGAACGGGGGTCCTACGAGCAGTACTTC. Amino acid sequence: CASSLERGSYEQYF.

In this sample, this clonotype turned up a few times. The rearrangement uses TRBV27 and TRBJ1-1; TRBD1 is a possible D gene (5 bases). CDR3 length: 14 amino acids. Trimming cost V 11 bases and J 3 bases, with 19 bases left between them. Germline loops: CDR1 MNHEY, CDR2 SMNVEV (reference sequence). The CDR3 bases are TGTGCCTCCCAAGGCGGGGGATTTTACACTGAAGCTTTCTTT. Translating gives CASQGGGFYTEAFF.

This clonotype occurred a few times. The genes are TRBV6-1 and TRBJ1-2; TRBD1 matches 7 bases. Unmatched junction bases numbered 9, after V lost 3 bases and J lost 5 bases. Germline CDR1 is MNHNS and CDR2 is SASEGT. CDR3 length: 15 residues. In DNA form, the CDR3 reads TGTGCCAGCAGTGATCCAACGACAGGGACTTATGGCTACACCTTC. Its translation: CASSDPTTGTYGYTF.

In this sample, this clonotype turned up many times. The V and J genes are TRBV20-1 and TRBJ1-1; D unresolved. CDR3 length: 10 amino acids. Germline CDR1 DFQATT, CDR2 SNEGSKA (reference sequence). The V and J ends lost 3 bases and 5 bases respectively, with 4 bases between them. This CDR3 reads CSASRTEAFF. The CDR3 region has the DNA TGCAGTGCTAGCAGGACTGAAGCTTTCTTT.

The genes are TRBV7-9 and TRBJ1-5; D call uncertain. The CDR3 extends over 13 amino acids. Germline V lookup: CDR1 SEHNR, CDR2 FQNEAQ (reference sequence). Trimming took 7 bases from V and 6 from J, leaving 13 bases between them. The CDR3 spells CASTGPRGQPQHF. The CDR3 region has the DNA TGTGCCAGCACCGGACCCCGGGGTCAGCCCCAGCATTTT.

The J gene is TRBJ2-3, the V gene TRBV7-9; 10 nucleotides line up with TRBD1. V was clipped by 4 bases and J by 7 bases; unmatched bases: 20. This CDR3 has 19 amino acids. The germline gives CDR1 SEHNR, CDR2 FQNEAQ (reference sequence). CDR3 in DNA: TGTGCCAGCAGCTCGGACAGGGGGGTGAGGACTACCAAGACTCATACGCAGTATTTT. This codes for CASSSDRGVRTTKTHTQYF.

The table lists this clonotype with many counts. The genes are TRBV7-6 and TRBJ1-3, with no clear D. This CDR3 spans 15 amino acids. Deletions cut 1 base from V and 2 bases from J, with 9 bases between. Germline V gene lookup returns CDR1 SGHVS and CDR2 FNYEAQ. CDR3 in DNA: TGTGCCAGCAGCTTAGATGAGGTCGCTGGAAACACCATATATTTT. This codes for CASSLDEVAGNTIYF.

This sequence joins TRBV6-1 and TRBJ1-1; D unresolved. The V end lost 6 bases, the J end lost 7 bases, and 15 bases lay between the germline ends. The CDR3 length is 13 residues. CDR1 is MNHNS and CDR2 is SASEGT in the germline V gene. The CDR3 loop is CASRPDIASEAFF. DNA of the CDR3: TGTGCCAGCAGGCCCGACATCGCTAGTGAAGCTTTCTTT.